The entry below gives a single T cell receptor (beta chain) sequence along with its context. The record originates from a study of blood T cell repertoires in COVID-19. As handled by the study authors: Amplification of reference gene primers was used by the study to estimate nucleated cell counts. Clones were read by immunoSEQ multiplex PCR, and TCRdb kept only the in-frame ones, dropping some. V, J and clone size were drawn from that table, and D and trimming were deduced from the DNA. Of roughly 200,000 clones detected, approximately 88% appear once; the ten largest clones hold about 7%. The clonotype originates from a man in his forties or fifties with acute or convalescent COVID-19. The sample was peripheral blood.

The CDR3, as DNA: TGTGCCAGCAGTGAAGGCAGAGGGAGGGACTATGGCTACACCTTC. The encoded protein is CASSEGRGRDYGYTF. This chain uses TRBV6-1 with TRBJ1-2; D remains unclear. Trimming stripped 1 base from V and 3 bases from J, with 12 bases between. CDR1 is MNHNS and CDR2 is SASEGT in the germline V gene. This CDR3 region has 15 residues.